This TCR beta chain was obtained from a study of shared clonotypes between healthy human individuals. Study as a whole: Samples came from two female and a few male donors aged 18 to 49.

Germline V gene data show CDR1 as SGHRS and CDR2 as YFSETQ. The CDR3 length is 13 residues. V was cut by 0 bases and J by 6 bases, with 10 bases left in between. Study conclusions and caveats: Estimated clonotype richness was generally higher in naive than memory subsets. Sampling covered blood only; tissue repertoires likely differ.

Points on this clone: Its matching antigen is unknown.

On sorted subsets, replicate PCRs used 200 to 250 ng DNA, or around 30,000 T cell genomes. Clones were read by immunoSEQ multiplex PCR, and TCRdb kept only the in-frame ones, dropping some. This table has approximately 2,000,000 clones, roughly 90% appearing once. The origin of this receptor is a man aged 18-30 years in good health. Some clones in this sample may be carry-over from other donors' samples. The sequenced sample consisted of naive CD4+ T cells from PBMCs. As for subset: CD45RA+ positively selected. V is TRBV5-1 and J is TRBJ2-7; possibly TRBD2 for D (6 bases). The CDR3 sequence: CASSLEEGFEQYF. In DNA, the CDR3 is TGCGCCAGCAGCTTGGAGGAGGGTTTCGAGCAGTACTTC.